The subject of this entry is one TCR beta chain. Its cognate antigen is unknown. The entry originates in a study of CD8+ T cells in alopecia areata. Study as a whole: By percentage of affected scalp area, the severity of treated patients was scored. Study-level points and caveats: On tofacitinib, scalp and blood still held many of the expanded lesional clones.

Trimming took 6 bases from V and 2 from J; bases not matched to a gene: 4. Germline values: CDR1 SEHNR, CDR2 FQNEAQ (reference sequence). The CDR3 totals 15 residues. RNA extraction was followed by reverse transcription into cDNA, which acted as the sequencing template. Sequencing used immunoSEQ multiplex PCR; TCRdb keeps in-frame clones, though not all of them. The repertoire includes 120,000 or so clones, 61% of them detected once, and around 5.7% sits in the top ten. Treatment given: oral pan-JAK inhibitor, 5-10 mg twice daily. The investigators collected lesional scalp punch biopsies and peripheral blood from alopecia areata patients.

This receptor was identified in a human donor with alopecia areata. Sequences were derived from CD4+ T cells sorted from blood, sampled at week 4, from a patient treated with tofacitinib. The rearrangement links TRBV7-9 to TRBJ1-4, with TRBD1 matching over 9 bases. The CDR3 sequence: CASSPQGATNEKLFF. CDR3 nucleotide sequence: TGTGCCAGCAGTCCACAGGGGGCGACTAATGAAAAACTGTTTTTT.